The source of this TCR beta chain is a study of blood T cells in healthy people across ages (dated by TCRdb to between 2014 and 2017). About the investigation overall: In model experiments, template switching captured about one uniquely barcoded TCR beta cDNA molecule for every two T cells. To track age-related changes in TCR beta repertoire diversity, the study relied on deep sequencing normalized with unique cDNA molecular identifiers. The donors were divided into four age groups: young (average approximately 16 years), middle-aged (approximately 41), aged (about 60) and long-lived (around 80). Two additional independent replicas of 1 million unique cDNA reads from the same blood draw were analyzed for two donors (one aged 18 to 30 and one aged 80 or older). Overall results and qualifications from the work: There was a strong correlation between observed TCR beta diversity and the percentage of naive T cells measured by flow cytometry. Estimates of total diversity based on one million sequenced T cells were considered lower bounds and underestimates. Donor CMV infection status was unknown, potentially confounding age-related changes in expanded clonotypes. Since profiling was done on bulk unsorted PBMCs, naive and antigen-experienced compartments could not be conclusively compared. Observed TCR beta diversity per million T cells fell roughly linearly with age, and a significant reduction was already apparent by age approximately 41. Compared with the aged group, the long-lived group had more naive CD4+ T cells, fewer expanded clones and increased TCR diversity, suggesting age selection.

On this clonotype itself: The clone's antigen remains unknown. Base qualities are missing; no much larger clone stands one base away.

Systemically healthy Caucasian individuals from Russia, 35 to 50 in total and aged roughly 6 to 100 years, were included as donors. Ten milliliters of peripheral blood were drawn from each donor into EDTA-treated Vacutainer tubes. PBMCs were isolated by Ficoll-Paque density-gradient centrifugation, with at least 6.5 million obtained per sample. Trizol reagent was used to extract total RNA from the PBMCs, yielding at least 5 micrograms per sample. Naive CD45RAhigh/CD27high T cell percentages were measured by flow cytometry on a PBMC aliquot from every donor. Receptor libraries were prepared by 5' RACE. The instrument was an Illumina HiSeq 2500. A second PCR of roughly 7 to 11 cycles was performed with a sample-barcoded 5' primer and a J-beta primer mix. A unique molecular identifier was introduced onto each TCR beta cDNA molecule by a template-switch 5' adaptor carrying 12 random nucleotides. At least 3 million CDR3-containing paired-end reads were obtained from each sample. All of the RNA was converted into first-strand cDNA using the Mint cDNA synthesis kit, with a TRBC-specific oligonucleotide serving as the primer. All cDNA was treated with uracil-DNA glycosylase and then went through a first 18-cycle PCR with the universal primers M1SS and BC2_uni_R. Turning to the authors' computational methods: Each sample was normalized by randomly selecting 1 million high-quality reads, each carrying a distinct molecular identifier. Reads with shared molecular identifiers were discarded instead of being binned into consensus sequences. MiTCR, run with a Q25 quality threshold and the strictest error-elimination algorithm, handled CDR3 identification, clonotype clustering and error correction. A nonparametric unseen species model with Euler transformation was used to estimate a lower bound on total TCR beta diversity. The public reads were reprocessed in TCRdb via fastp at Q25 and MiXCR, keeping in-frame beta chains. For every CDR3 protein sequence, its rows merge into one entry that carries the most common genes and DNA. TCRdb, not the authors, supplied the V and J calls. The sample contains about 720,000 distinct CDR3 sequences, 20% to 30% of them found a single time. The top ten clones comprise under 4.5% of the sample.

In addition, the sample was reused for a study of T cells of mothers and their children. Per that second paper: Nine systemically healthy Caucasian individuals served as donors, namely three mothers together with their six children. cDNA synthesis used all of the extracted RNA, with roughly 1.5 ug of RNA in each 15 ul reaction. In the second PCR, the M1S primer introduced both the sample barcodes and 2-4 random nucleotides. More than 9 million TCR beta CDR3 reads were obtained from each mother, and about 3 million reads were obtained from each child. Thymic selection similarly shapes TCR recombination output in related and unrelated pairs, with minor effect from inherited differences. Related mother-child pairs always showed normalized repertoire overlap that was slightly higher than in unrelated mother-child pairs, though the difference was never significant. With a sensitivity of about 100 clones per million clonotypes, no persistent microchimeric T cell clones were detected. The study used deep NGS to compare TCR beta repertoires of mothers and children, seeking features distinguishing related mother-child pairs from unrelated individuals. The mean age was roughly 36 +/- 4 years for the mothers and approximately 11 +/- 4 years for the children. After adapter ligation with NEBNext reagents, the libraries were sequenced on Illumina HiSeq 2000 with 100+100 nt paired-end reads. To prevent cross-contamination, the mother and child libraries were prepared a month apart and were sequenced in separate runs. For each donor, somewhere between roughly 450,000 and 2,100,000 distinct TCR beta clonotypes were identified. Naive TCR beta clonotypes were estimated from low-frequency clonotypes matched to each donor's FACS-determined naive share, without sorting.

The sequence came from a boy younger than 18 in good health. The sample consisted of blood.

The CDR3 here reads CASSLRKGYGYTF. The nucleotide sequence is TGTGCCAGCAGCTTGAGAAAGGGCTATGGCTACACCTTC. The chain is assembled from TRBV13 and TRBJ1-2; the D gene is not confidently resolved. V sheds 3 bases and J sheds 4 bases, leaving 9 bases between their ends. The CDR3 has 13 amino acids, counting the end cysteine and phenylalanine. The DNA shown is the 39-base CDR3, in frame from base 1. CDR1 PRHDT and CDR2 FYEKMQ are derived from the germline V gene (reference sequence).